Below, 23 T cell receptor beta chains from the same sample are listed, as sequenced in a study of blood T cell repertoires in COVID-19. Only in-frame clones appear in the TCRdb table, and some are missing; sequencing was by immunoSEQ multiplex PCR. In the table there are some 200,000 clones, 70% to 85% of which are singletons. Sequencing was carried out using peripheral blood. These receptors were taken from a human donor with acute or convalescent COVID-19. The donor label of this sample is uncertain.

The chain couples TRBV6-2 or TRBV6-3 to TRBJ1-2; 7 bases are a match to TRBD1. The CDR3 contains 13 residues. V shed 4 bases, J shed 7 bases, and the junction held 6 bases outside the gene matches. The germline CDR1 and CDR2 sequences are MNHEY and SVGEGT. CDR3 amino acids: CASSFPGQSGYTF. The CDR3 DNA reads as TGTGCCAGCAGTTTCCCGGGACAGTCTGGCTACACCTTC.

The rearrangement joins TRBV2 to TRBJ1-3, with D uncertain. Germline CDR1 SNHLY, CDR2 FYNNEI. With 8 bases removed from V and 2 bases from J, the gap between germline ends came to 13 bases. CDR3 length: 14 residues. The CDR3 DNA follows: TGTGCCAGCGCCCCCTGGGCCCCTGGAAACACCATATATTTT. Encoded protein: CASAPWAPGNTIYF.

The chain uses TRBV2 and TRBJ1-1; unclear D gene. The CDR3 length is 12 residues. Germline V gene lookup returns CDR1 SNHLY and CDR2 FYNNEI. Trimming removed 3 bases at V and 5 bases at J, with 7 bases between. The chain's CDR3 is CASSEVLTEAFF. The CDR3 bases are TGTGCCAGCAGTGAGGTTCTAACTGAAGCTTTCTTT. Full variable domain (remainder filled in from reference TRBV2 and TRBJ1-1): EPEVTQTPSHQVTQMGQEVILRCVPISNHLYFYWYRQILGQKVEFLVSFYNNEISEKSEIFDDQFSVERPDGSNFTLKIRSTKLEDSAMYFCASSEVLTEAFFGQGTRLTVV.

This chain links TRBV7-2 with TRBJ2-2, with D possibly TRBD1 on 6 matching bases. Trimming pared 0 bases from V and 3 bases from J, leaving 8 bases between. CDR3 length equals 15 residues. In germline, CDR1 is SGHTA, CDR2 FQGNSA. The CDR3 loop is CASSLARTDTGELFF. CDR3 bases: TGTGCCAGCAGCTTAGCGAGGACAGACACCGGGGAGCTGTTTTTT.

V is TRBV5-1 and J is TRBJ1-1; D remains unclear. V was clipped by 0 bases and J by 0 bases, with 9 bases between them. The CDR3 extends over 15 amino acids. Germline CDR1 SGHRS, CDR2 YFSETQ. In DNA form, the CDR3 reads TGCGCCAGCAGCTTGGCAGTCGACATGAACACTGAAGCTTTCTTT. This translates into CASSLAVDMNTEAFF.

V usage is TRBV19 and J usage is TRBJ1-1, with 8 bases lining up with TRBD1. Germline V gives CDR1 LNHDA, CDR2 SQIVND (reference sequence). V trimming: 7 bases; J trimming: 5 bases; junction bases outside the gene matches: 6. The CDR3 covers 13 residues. The CDR3 loop reads CASKQGVGTEAFF. The CDR3 DNA is TGTGCCAGTAAACAGGGGGTCGGGACTGAAGCTTTCTTT.

The chain links TRBV4-1 to TRBJ1-2; D is unresolved. The CDR3 sequence is 16 residues long. The V gene lost 1 base and the J gene lost 2 bases, with 14 bases spanning the gap. Germline V gene lookup returns CDR1 MGHRA and CDR2 YSYEKL. Here the CDR3 reads CASSQVNPVGNYGYTF. The CDR3 region has the DNA TGCGCCAGCAGCCAAGTTAATCCGGTCGGGAACTATGGCTACACCTTC.

The gene calls are TRBV10-3 and TRBJ1-4; 9 nucleotides agree with TRBD1. The CDR3 extends over 16 amino acids. Trimming removed 3 bases from V and 11 bases from J; junction bases left unmatched: 13. The germline CDR1 and CDR2 sequences are ENHRY and SYGVKD. The CDR3: CAISDSIGQGREKLFF. CDR3 sequence (DNA): TGTGCCATCAGTGACAGTATAGGACAGGGGCGGGAGAAACTGTTTTTT.

This clone was detected only a few times. V usage is TRBV18 and J usage is TRBJ2-5, with 7 nucleotides matching TRBD1. J lost 2 bases, V lost 3 bases, and 3 bases had no gene match. The CDR3 is 14 residues long. In germline, CDR1 is KGHSH, CDR2 LQKENI. CDR3 in amino acids: CASSPPGQQETQYF. The CDR3 DNA sequence: TGTGCCAGCTCACCCCCGGGACAGCAAGAGACCCAGTACTTC.

This chain links TRBV2 with TRBJ1-2; maybe TRBD1 (6 bases). The germline V gene encodes CDR1 SNHLY and CDR2 FYNNEI. The CDR3 consists of 13 residues. Trimming took off 6 bases at V and 0 bases at J, with 8 bases between the two ends. The CDR3 region is CASSRDTNYGYTF. CDR3 DNA: TGTGCCAGCAGCCGGGACACTAACTATGGCTACACCTTC.

This chain links TRBV6-5 with TRBJ1-5; TRBD1 aligns across 7 bases. The junction had 5 bases not matched to a gene; V was cut back by 4 bases and J by 5 bases. In germline, CDR1 is MNHEY, CDR2 SVGAGI. CDR3 length equals 14 residues. The CDR3 DNA sequence: TGTGCCAGCAGTTTCGACAGGGACCATCAGCCCCAGCATTTT. As protein: CASSFDRDHQPQHF.

The chain joins TRBV4-2 to TRBJ2-3; 13 bases match TRBD2. Germline CDR1 LGHNA, CDR2 YNFKEQ. The CDR3 loop spans 15 amino acids. The junction had 2 bases not matched to a gene; V was cut back by 4 bases and J by 4 bases. The CDR3 DNA follows: TGTGCCAGCAGCCCTGGACTAGCGGGAGCAGATACGCAGTATTTT. Its translation is CASSPGLAGADTQYF.

The chain links TRBV6-5 to TRBJ2-2; 9 nucleotides align to TRBD2. The CDR3 spans 14 residues. Losses at the gene ends were 6 bases for V and 8 bases for J; bases not matched to a gene: 7. Germline CDR1 MNHEY, CDR2 SVGAGI. The CDR3, as DNA: TGTGCCAGCAGGGGCGGGAGGGCCTTGGGGGAGCTGTTTTTT. Protein sequence: CASRGGRALGELFF.

This rearrangement joins TRBV11-2 to TRBJ2-1; 9 nucleotides agree with TRBD2. The CDR3 sequence is 17 residues long. The ends lost 5 bases at V and 6 bases at J; junction bases unmatched: 14. Per germline, CDR1 SGHAT and CDR2 FQNNGV. For the CDR3, the DNA is TGTGCCAGCAGCCTGGACACCAGCGGGAGGTTAAGCAATGAGCAGTTCTTC. Translation: CASSLDTSGRLSNEQFF.

The CDR3 here is CASSRTGMNEQFF. In DNA, the CDR3 is TGTGCCAGCAGCCGAACAGGGATGAATGAGCAGTTCTTC. V usage is TRBV7-2 and J usage is TRBJ2-1, with D perhaps TRBD1 (6 bases). Between the trimmed V and J ends, which lost 5 bases and 7 bases, there was a span of 12 bases. CDR1 and CDR2 (germline): SGHTA, FQGNSA. The CDR3 is 13 residues long.

This clone was picked up one time. V gene TRBV28 combines with J gene TRBJ1-2, with D uncertain. Trimming took 5 bases from V and 3 from J, leaving 16 bases between them. The length of the CDR3 is 15 residues. Looked up from germline, CDR1 is MDHEN and CDR2 is SYDVKM. CDR3 DNA sequence: TGTGCCAGCAGTCGTTCGGACTCGAGTTACTATGGCTACACCTTC. This encodes CASSRSDSSYYGYTF.

The genes are TRBV29-1 and TRBJ2-2; 11 nucleotides agree with TRBD1. The CDR3 contains 13 residues. The V gene's germline CDR1 is SQVTM and CDR2 ANQGSEA. J lost 15 bases, V lost 7 bases, and 13 bases had no gene match. CDR3 nucleotides: TGCAGCGCTGCCTCCGGACAGGGGGCAATGGTGTTTTTT. Protein sequence: CSAASGQGAMVFF.

The rearrangement links TRBV11-2 to TRBJ1-2; TRBD1 matches 7 bases. J lost 10 bases, V lost 5 bases, and 10 bases had no gene match. The germline CDR1 and CDR2 sequences are SGHAT and FQNNGV. The CDR3 has 13 amino acids. This chain's CDR3 is CASSLGLDRFYTF. CDR3 sequence (DNA): TGTGCCAGCAGCCTAGGGTTGGACAGGTTCTACACCTTC.

The V call is TRBV19, the J call TRBJ1-2; TRBD1 aligns across 8 bases. The V and J ends lost 3 bases and 0 bases, in that order; junction bases with no gene match: 6. This CDR3 is built from 16 residues. Germline-derived CDR1 and CDR2 are LNHDA and SQIVND (reference sequence). The DNA of the CDR3 is TGTGCCAGTAGTATCATCAGGGGGCGTTCTAACTATGGCTACACCTTC. Its translation: CASSIIRGRSNYGYTF.

This sequence joins TRBV5-4 and TRBJ1-6, with D unresolved. Trimming took off 0 bases at V and 2 bases at J, with 9 bases between the two ends. Germline V gene sequence: CDR1 SGHNT, CDR2 YYREEE (reference sequence). CDR3 length equals 16 residues. Written as DNA, the CDR3 is TGTGCCAGCAGCTTGGCCGGGGTAGCCTATAATTCACCCCTCCACTTT. Protein: CASSLAGVAYNSPLHF.

The chain couples TRBV11-2 to TRBJ2-7, with 7 positions matching TRBD1. Trimming removed 1 base from V and 0 bases from J; junction bases left unmatched: 3. The CDR3 contains 15 residues. Germline V gives CDR1 SGHAT, CDR2 FQNNGV. The CDR3 DNA reads as TGTGCCAGCAGCTTAGGGCAGGGGGACTCCTACGAGCAGTACTTC. This gives the protein CASSLGQGDSYEQYF.

The chain combines TRBV18 with TRBJ1-2; 10 positions agree with TRBD1. The germline gives CDR1 KGHSH, CDR2 LQKENI. This CDR3 has 15 residues. V dropped 4 bases and J dropped 3; count of bases not matched to a gene: 5. CDR3 residues: CASSLPGTGDYGYTF. The CDR3 DNA reads as TGTGCCAGCTCACTTCCCGGGACAGGGGACTATGGCTACACCTTC.

V gene TRBV5-1 combines with J gene TRBJ2-1, with 16 bases aligning to TRBD2. Germline V gene data show CDR1 as SGHRS and CDR2 as YFSETQ. The CDR3 contains 18 residues. With 3 bases clipped from V and 3 bases from J, the junction kept 6 bases outside the gene matches. The CDR3 sequence: CASSSSGTSGRDYNEQFF. The CDR3 DNA reads as TGCGCCAGCAGCTCCTCCGGGACTAGCGGGAGGGACTACAATGAGCAGTTCTTC.